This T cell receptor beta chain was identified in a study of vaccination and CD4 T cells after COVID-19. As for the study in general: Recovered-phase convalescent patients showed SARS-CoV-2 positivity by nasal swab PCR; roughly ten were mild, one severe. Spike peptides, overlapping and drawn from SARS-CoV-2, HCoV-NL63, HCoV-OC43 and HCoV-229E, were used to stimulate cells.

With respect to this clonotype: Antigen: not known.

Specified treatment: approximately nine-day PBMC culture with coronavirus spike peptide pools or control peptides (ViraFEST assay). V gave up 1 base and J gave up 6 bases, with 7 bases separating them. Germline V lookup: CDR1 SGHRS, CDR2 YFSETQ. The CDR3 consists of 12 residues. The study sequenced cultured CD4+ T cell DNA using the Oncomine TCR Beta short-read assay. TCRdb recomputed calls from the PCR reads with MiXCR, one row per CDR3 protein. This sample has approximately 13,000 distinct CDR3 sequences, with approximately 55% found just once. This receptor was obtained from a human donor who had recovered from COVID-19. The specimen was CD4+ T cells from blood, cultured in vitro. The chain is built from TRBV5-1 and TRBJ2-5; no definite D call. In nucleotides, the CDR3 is TGCGCCAGCAGCTTGTGGCGGCAGACCCAGTACTTC. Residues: CASSLWRQTQYF.